This T cell receptor (beta chain) is drawn from a study of T cell repertoires in cytomegalovirus infection. On the study more broadly: Public TCR beta signatures marked donors with CMV infection and the matching HLA.

Study-wide results and caveats: Pooled public TCR beta family frequency picked out CMV carriers with the relevant HLA. It was HLA-C-restricted CMV-specific TCR beta clonotypes that dominated the response ex vivo.

As to this clonotype: Its target is unknown.

TCRdb re-derived calls from the reads in MiXCR, one entry per CDR3 protein. The top ten clones hold about 37% of a sample with 100,000 to 150,000 distinct CDR3 sequences, more than 20% of them seen once. The material sequenced was PBMCs, sequenced either directly or after in vitro stimulation (not recorded which). The TCR was taken from a human donor in good health (CMV status not recorded). Some clones in this sample may be carry-over from other donors' samples.

The CDR3 region is CASSYSRITGTRNTIYF. The DNA of the CDR3 is TGTGCCAGCAGTTACTCGAGAATCACGGGTACTCGGAACACCATATATTTT. The V call is TRBV6-5, the J call TRBJ1-3; D gene unclear. V was cut by 0 bases and J by 7 bases, with 19 bases left in between. Germline V gives CDR1 MNHEY, CDR2 SVGAGI. The CDR3 sequence is 17 residues long.